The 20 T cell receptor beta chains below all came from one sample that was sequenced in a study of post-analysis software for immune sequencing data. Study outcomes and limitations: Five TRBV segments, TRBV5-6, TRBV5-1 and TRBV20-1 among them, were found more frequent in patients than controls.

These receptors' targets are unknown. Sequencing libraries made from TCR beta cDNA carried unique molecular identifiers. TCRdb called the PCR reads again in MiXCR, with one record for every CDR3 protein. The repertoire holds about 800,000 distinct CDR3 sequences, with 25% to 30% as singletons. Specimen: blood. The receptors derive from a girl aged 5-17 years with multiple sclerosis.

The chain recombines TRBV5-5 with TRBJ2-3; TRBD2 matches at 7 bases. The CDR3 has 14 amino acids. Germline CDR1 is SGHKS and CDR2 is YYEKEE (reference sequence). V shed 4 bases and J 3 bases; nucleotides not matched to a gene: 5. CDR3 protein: CASSRDYLTDTQYF. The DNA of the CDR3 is TGTGCCAGCAGCCGGGACTACCTTACAGATACGCAGTATTTT.

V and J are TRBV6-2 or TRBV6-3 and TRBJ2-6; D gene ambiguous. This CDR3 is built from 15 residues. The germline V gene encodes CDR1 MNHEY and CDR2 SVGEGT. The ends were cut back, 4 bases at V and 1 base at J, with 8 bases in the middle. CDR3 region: CASSFHTSGANVLTF. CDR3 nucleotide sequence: TGTGCCAGCAGTTTTCACACGTCTGGGGCCAACGTCCTGACTTTC.

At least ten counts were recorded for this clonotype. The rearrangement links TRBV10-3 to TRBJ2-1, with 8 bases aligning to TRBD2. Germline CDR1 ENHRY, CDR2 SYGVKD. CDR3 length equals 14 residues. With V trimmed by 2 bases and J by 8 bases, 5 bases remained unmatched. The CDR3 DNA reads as TGTGCCATCAGTGAGCGGACTAGCTGGGATGAGCAGTTCTTC. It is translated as CAISERTSWDEQFF.

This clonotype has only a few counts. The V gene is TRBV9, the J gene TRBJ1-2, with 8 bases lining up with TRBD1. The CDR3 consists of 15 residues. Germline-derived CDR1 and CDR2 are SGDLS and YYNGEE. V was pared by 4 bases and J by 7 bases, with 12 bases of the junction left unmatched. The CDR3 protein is CASSLLDREWSGYTF. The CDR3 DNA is TGTGCCAGCAGCCTGTTGGACAGGGAGTGGAGTGGCTACACCTTC.

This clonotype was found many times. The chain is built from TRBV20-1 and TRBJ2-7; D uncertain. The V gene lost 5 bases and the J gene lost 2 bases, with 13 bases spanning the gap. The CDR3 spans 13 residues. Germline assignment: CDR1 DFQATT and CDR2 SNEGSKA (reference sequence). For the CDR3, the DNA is TGCAGTGCTCCCCGCGTAGTCCCCTACGAGCAGTACTTC. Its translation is CSAPRVVPYEQYF.

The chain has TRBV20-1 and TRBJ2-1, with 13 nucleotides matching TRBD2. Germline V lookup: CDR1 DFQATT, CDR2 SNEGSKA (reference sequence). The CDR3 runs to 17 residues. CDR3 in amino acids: CSTSRTSGGVTYNEQFF. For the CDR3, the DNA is TGCAGCACAAGCCGGACTAGCGGGGGCGTCACCTACAATGAGCAGTTCTTC.

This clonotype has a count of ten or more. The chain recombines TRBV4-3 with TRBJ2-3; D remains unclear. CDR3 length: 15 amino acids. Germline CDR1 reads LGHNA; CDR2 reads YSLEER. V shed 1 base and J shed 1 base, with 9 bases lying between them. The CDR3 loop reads CASSQGGVGTDTQYF. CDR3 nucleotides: TGCGCCAGCAGCCAAGGTGGGGTTGGCACAGATACGCAGTATTTT.

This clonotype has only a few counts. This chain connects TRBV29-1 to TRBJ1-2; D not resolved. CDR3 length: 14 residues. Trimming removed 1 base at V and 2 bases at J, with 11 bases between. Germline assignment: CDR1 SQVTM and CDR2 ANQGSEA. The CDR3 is CSVEGFIQNYGYTF. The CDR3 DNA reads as TGCAGCGTTGAAGGCTTTATCCAGAACTATGGCTACACCTTC.

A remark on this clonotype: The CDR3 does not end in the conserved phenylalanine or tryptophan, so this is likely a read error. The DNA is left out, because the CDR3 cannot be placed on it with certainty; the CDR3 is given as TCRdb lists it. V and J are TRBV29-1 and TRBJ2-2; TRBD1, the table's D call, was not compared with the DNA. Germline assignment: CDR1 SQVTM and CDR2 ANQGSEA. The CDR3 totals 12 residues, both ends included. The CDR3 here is CSVEWGPGELFG.

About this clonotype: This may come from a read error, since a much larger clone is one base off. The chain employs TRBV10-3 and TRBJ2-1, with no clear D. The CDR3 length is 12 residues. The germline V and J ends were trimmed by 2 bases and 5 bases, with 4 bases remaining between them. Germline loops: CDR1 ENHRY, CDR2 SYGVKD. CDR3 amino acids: CAISEQDNEQFF. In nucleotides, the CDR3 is TGTGCCATCAGTGAGCAGGACAATGAGCAGTTCTTC.

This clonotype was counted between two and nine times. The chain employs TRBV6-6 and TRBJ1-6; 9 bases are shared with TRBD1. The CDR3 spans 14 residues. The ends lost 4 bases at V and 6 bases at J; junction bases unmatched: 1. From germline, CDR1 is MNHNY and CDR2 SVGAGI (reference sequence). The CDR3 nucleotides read TGTGCCAGCAGTTGGGGACAGGGTAATTCACCCCTCCACTTT. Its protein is CASSWGQGNSPLHF.

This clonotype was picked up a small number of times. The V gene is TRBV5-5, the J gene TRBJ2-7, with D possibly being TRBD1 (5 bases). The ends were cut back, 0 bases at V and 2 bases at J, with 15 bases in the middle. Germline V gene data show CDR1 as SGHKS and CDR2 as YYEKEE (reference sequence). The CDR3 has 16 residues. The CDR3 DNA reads TGTGCCAGCAGCTTGGCTGTAGGGGTTTTAACCTACGAGCAGTACTTC. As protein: CASSLAVGVLTYEQYF. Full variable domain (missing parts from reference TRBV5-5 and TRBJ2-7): DAGVTQSPTHLIKTRGQQVTLRCSPISGHKSVSWYQQVLGQGPQFIFQYYEKEERGRGNFPDRFSARQFPNYSSELNVNALLLGDSALYLCASSLAVGVLTYEQYFGPGTRLTVT.

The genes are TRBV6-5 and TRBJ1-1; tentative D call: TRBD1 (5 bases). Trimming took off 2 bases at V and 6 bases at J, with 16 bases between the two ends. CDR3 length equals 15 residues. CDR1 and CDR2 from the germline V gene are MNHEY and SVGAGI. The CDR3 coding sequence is TGTGCCAGCAGTTACGAGGCAGGGTCTGTCTCTGAAGCTTTCTTT. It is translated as CASSYEAGSVSEAFF.

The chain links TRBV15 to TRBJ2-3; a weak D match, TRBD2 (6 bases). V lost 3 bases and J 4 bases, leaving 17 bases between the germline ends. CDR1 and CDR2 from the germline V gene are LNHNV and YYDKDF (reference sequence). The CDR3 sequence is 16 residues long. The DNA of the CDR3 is TGTGCCACCAGCAGGGAGACTAGGCTGGTAGCAGATACGCAGTATTTT. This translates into CATSRETRLVADTQYF. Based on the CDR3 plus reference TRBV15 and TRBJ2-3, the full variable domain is DAMVIQNPRYQVTQFGKPVTLSCSQTLNHNVMYWYQQKSSQAPKLLFHYYDKDFNNEADTPDNFQSRRPNTSFCFLDIRSPGLGDTAMYLCATSRETRLVADTQYFGPGTRLTVL.

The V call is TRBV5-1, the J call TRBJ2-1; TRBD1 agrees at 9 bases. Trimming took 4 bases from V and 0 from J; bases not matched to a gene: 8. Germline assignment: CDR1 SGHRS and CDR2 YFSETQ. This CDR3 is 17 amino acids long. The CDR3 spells CASSPRTGESSYNEQFF. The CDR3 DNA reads TGCGCCAGCAGCCCTCGGACAGGGGAAAGCTCCTACAATGAGCAGTTCTTC.

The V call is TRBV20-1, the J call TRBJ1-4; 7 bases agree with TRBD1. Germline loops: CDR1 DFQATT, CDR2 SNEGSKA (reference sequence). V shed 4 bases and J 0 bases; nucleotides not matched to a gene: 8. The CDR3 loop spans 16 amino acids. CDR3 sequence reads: CSAIQGTIPTNEKLFF. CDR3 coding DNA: TGCAGTGCTATACAGGGGACTATCCCAACTAATGAAAAACTGTTTTTT.

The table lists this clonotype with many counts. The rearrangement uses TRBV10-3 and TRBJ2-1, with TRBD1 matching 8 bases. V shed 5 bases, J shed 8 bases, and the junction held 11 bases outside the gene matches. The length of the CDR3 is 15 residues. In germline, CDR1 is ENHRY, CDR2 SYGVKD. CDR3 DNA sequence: TGTGCCATCAGTTTGATCCGGACAGGGTCGGATGAGCAGTTCTTC. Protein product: CAISLIRTGSDEQFF.

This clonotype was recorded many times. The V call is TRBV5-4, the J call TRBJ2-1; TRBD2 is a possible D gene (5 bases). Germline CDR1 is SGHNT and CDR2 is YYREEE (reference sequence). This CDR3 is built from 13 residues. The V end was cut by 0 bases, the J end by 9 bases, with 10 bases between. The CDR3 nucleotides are TGTGCCAGCAGCTTGGCGGCAGGAGGTGAGCAGTTCTTC. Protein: CASSLAAGGEQFF.

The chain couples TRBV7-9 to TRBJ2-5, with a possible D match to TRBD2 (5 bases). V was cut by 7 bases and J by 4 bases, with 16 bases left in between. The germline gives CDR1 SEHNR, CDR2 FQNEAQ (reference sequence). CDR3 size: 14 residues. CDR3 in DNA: TGTGCCAGCACCAAGAGAGAGGGTGGAGAGACCCAGTACTTC. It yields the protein CASTKREGGETQYF.

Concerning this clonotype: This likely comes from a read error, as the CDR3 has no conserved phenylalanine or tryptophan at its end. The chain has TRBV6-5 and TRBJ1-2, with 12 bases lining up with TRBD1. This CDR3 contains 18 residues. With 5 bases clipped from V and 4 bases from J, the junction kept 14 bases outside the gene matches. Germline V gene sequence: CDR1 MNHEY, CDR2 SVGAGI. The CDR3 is CASSLLPGQGARSYGYTV. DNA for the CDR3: TGTGCCAGCAGTCTCCTCCCGGGACAGGGGGCGCGGAGCTATGGCTACACCGTC.